The next 31 T cell receptor beta chains were all read from a single sample in a study of CXCR3-negative and CXCR3-positive naive CD8 T cells. cDNA libraries for TRB were generated by 5' RACE incorporating UMI labels. From the 5' RACE reads, TCRdb lists one entry per CDR3 protein and no DNA. The listing contains approximately 52,000 distinct CDR3 sequences. What was sequenced was memory CD8+ T cells from blood. These receptors all stem from a human donor in good health. Some clones in this sample may be carry-over from other donors' samples.

The chain carries TRBV19 and TRBJ1-6. The CDR3 extends over 13 amino acids. Germline lookup yields CDR1 LNHDA and CDR2 SQIVND (reference sequence). The CDR3 sequence: CASSLLNSSPLHF.

The gene calls are TRBV7-3 and TRBJ2-4; as DNA is missing, the TRBD2 call by TCRdb cannot be tested. The CDR3 length is 18 residues. CDR1 is SGHTA and CDR2 is FQGTGA in the germline V gene. CDR3 sequence reads: CASSLIGGLRGSKNIQYF. Using reference TRBV7-3 and TRBJ2-4 for the parts outside the CDR3, the full variable domain is GAGVSQTPSNKVTEKGKYVELRCDPISGHTALYWYRQSLGQGPEFLIYFQGTGAADDSGLPNDRFFAVRPEGSVSTLKIQRTERGDSAVYLCASSLIGGLRGSKNIQYFGAGTRLSVL.

The gene calls are TRBV27 and TRBJ2-1; no DNA is available, so the TRBD2 call from TCRdb remains unchecked. CDR1 and CDR2 (germline): MNHEY, SMNVEV (reference sequence). The CDR3 is 15 residues long. CDR3 in amino acids: CASSLSTSGYNEQFF.

V and J are TRBV7-9 and TRBJ2-1; TCRdb's D call of TRBD1 is untestable without DNA. The CDR3 has 17 residues. Germline V CDR1 and CDR2: SEHNR, FQNEAQ (reference sequence). This CDR3 is CASSLMPGQGWNNEQFF.

This rearrangement joins TRBV5-1 to TRBJ2-1; the TCRdb D gene call, TRBD1, has no DNA to confirm it. The V gene's germline CDR1 is SGHRS and CDR2 YFSETQ. There are 16 residues in the CDR3. The CDR3 sequence: CASSPEPGSSLHEQFF.

The chain uses TRBV4-2 and TRBJ2-1; TCRdb designates TRBD1, a call that cannot be tested without DNA. CDR3 length equals 17 residues. Germline lookup yields CDR1 LGHNA and CDR2 YNFKEQ. The CDR3: CASSQTRGGGELNEQFF.

The CDR3 reads CASSEGEEWNEQFF. This sequence joins TRBV10-2 and TRBJ2-1. CDR3 length equals 14 residues. CDR1 WSHSY and CDR2 SAAADI come from the germline V gene.

The chain uses TRBV20-1 and TRBJ2-1; TCRdb lists TRBD2, though no DNA is available to test this call. The CDR3 consists of 18 residues. The germline CDR1 and CDR2 sequences are DFQATT and SNEGSKA (reference sequence). The CDR3 is CSASPGLAGRWAVHEQFF.

The chain links TRBV6-5 to TRBJ2-1. This CDR3 has 15 residues. Germline lookup yields CDR1 MNHEY and CDR2 SVGAGI. CDR3 residues: CASSLLMGLYNEQFF.

The chain recombines TRBV7-2 with TRBJ1-5. The V gene's germline CDR1 is SGHTA and CDR2 FQGNSA. The CDR3 contains 13 residues. CDR3 protein: CASKRVGNQPQHF.

The CDR3 loop reads CASSVSSGLAQETQYF. The V and J genes are TRBV9 and TRBJ2-5; with no DNA, the TCRdb D assignment of TRBD2 cannot be verified. CDR1 is SGDLS, CDR2 YYNGEE, per germline. This CDR3 contains 16 residues.

The chain carries TRBV2 and TRBJ2-1. This CDR3 is 13 amino acids long. CDR1 and CDR2 (germline): SNHLY, FYNNEI. CDR3 residues: CAQRTGQYNEQFF.

The V and J genes are TRBV28 and TRBJ2-3. In germline, CDR1 is MDHEN, CDR2 SYDVKM. The CDR3 is 16 residues long. The CDR3 sequence is CASSFIGGVNTDTQYF.

The chain has TRBV6-6 and TRBJ2-1; TCRdb designates TRBD1, a call that cannot be tested without DNA. CDR1 is MNHNY and CDR2 is SVGAGI in the germline V gene (reference sequence). This CDR3 spans 16 amino acids. This CDR3 is CASSLTRIESYNEQFF.

The chain joins TRBV7-8 to TRBJ2-5. This CDR3 region has 12 residues. The germline gives CDR1 SGHVS, CDR2 FQNEAQ. The CDR3 sequence: CASSLWGETQYF.

V usage is TRBV29-1 and J usage is TRBJ2-1. Germline CDR1 is SQVTM and CDR2 is ANQGSEA. This CDR3 region has 11 residues. The CDR3 loop reads CSVVFPNEQFF.

The chain employs TRBV5-4 and TRBJ2-1; with no DNA, the TCRdb D assignment of TRBD2 cannot be verified. CDR1 and CDR2 (germline): SGHNT, YYREEE (reference sequence). CDR3 length equals 14 residues. The CDR3 is CASTPGGPLNEQFF.

The gene calls are TRBV10-2 and TRBJ1-2. The length of the CDR3 is 12 residues. CDR1 is WSHSY and CDR2 is SAAADI in the germline V gene. The CDR3 reads CASRAGPFGYTF.

The gene calls are TRBV28 and TRBJ2-7; TCRdb reports TRBD2, a call that lacks DNA to check it against. The CDR3 spans 12 residues. Looked up from germline, CDR1 is MDHEN and CDR2 is SYDVKM. CDR3 sequence: CASTEEGNEQYF.

The chain links TRBV5-5 to TRBJ1-5. Per the germline V gene, CDR1 is SGHKS and CDR2 is YYEKEE (reference sequence). The CDR3 covers 14 residues. The CDR3 reads CASSDGPLSGPQHF.

The chain has TRBV5-1 and TRBJ2-1. In germline, CDR1 is SGHRS, CDR2 YFSETQ. The CDR3 is 14 amino acids. CDR3 protein: CASLMGTGYNEQFF. Full variable domain (outside the CDR3, taken from reference TRBV5-1 and TRBJ2-1): KAGVTQTPRYLIKTRGQQVTLSCSPISGHRSVSWYQQTPGQGLQFLFEYFSETQRNKGNFPGRFSGRQFSNSRSEMNVSTLELGDSALYLCASLMGTGYNEQFFGPGTRLTVL.

The chain is built from TRBV11-3 and TRBJ2-2. The CDR3 covers 13 residues. CDR1 SGHNT and CDR2 YENEEA come from the germline V gene. CDR3: CASSFAVTGELFF.

The genes are TRBV29-1 and TRBJ2-7; TCRdb designates TRBD1, a call that cannot be tested without DNA. The germline V gene has CDR1 SQVTM and CDR2 ANQGSEA. The CDR3 has 14 amino acids. This CDR3 reads CSALILGAGYEQYF.

This rearrangement joins TRBV29-1 to TRBJ2-2; TCRdb gives TRBD2 as the D gene, but with no DNA this cannot be confirmed. This CDR3 has 14 amino acids. Per the germline V gene, CDR1 is SQVTM and CDR2 is ANQGSEA. The CDR3 spells CSGLGGWNTGELFF.

The V call is TRBV29-1, the J call TRBJ2-7; TCRdb designates TRBD1, a call that cannot be tested without DNA. This CDR3 spans 13 amino acids. The germline CDR1 and CDR2 sequences are SQVTM and ANQGSEA. The CDR3 spells CSVRQGLTYEQYF.

V is TRBV29-1 and J is TRBJ2-5; TCRdb returns TRBD1, unconfirmable since there is no DNA. Germline V gene lookup returns CDR1 SQVTM and CDR2 ANQGSEA. The CDR3 has 13 residues. CDR3 region: CSVEGQGEETHYF.

This chain connects TRBV11-2 to TRBJ1-2; the TCRdb D gene call, TRBD1, has no DNA to confirm it. From germline, CDR1 is SGHAT and CDR2 FQNNGV. There are 13 residues in the CDR3. CDR3 region: CASSPGQTYGYTF.

The V and J genes are TRBV30 and TRBJ1-1; TCRdb designates TRBD1, a call that cannot be tested without DNA. Germline V CDR1 and CDR2: GTSNPN, SVGIG (reference sequence). The CDR3 is 16 amino acids. CDR3 protein: CAWSLTGQAGNTEAFF.

The gene calls are TRBV7-9 and TRBJ2-1; TCRdb returns TRBD1, unconfirmable since there is no DNA. The CDR3 runs 15 residues. Germline V gene sequence: CDR1 SEHNR, CDR2 FQNEAQ (reference sequence). The CDR3 region is CASSLASSGADEQFF.

The chain joins TRBV29-1 to TRBJ2-1; TCRdb's D call, TRBD1, is unchecked because there is no DNA. Germline V gene data show CDR1 as SQVTM and CDR2 as ANQGSEA. CDR3 size: 14 residues. The CDR3 is CSAKSRDNYNEQFF.

The J gene is TRBJ2-7, the V gene TRBV7-9. Germline V gene lookup returns CDR1 SEHNR and CDR2 FQNEAQ (reference sequence). CDR3 length: 13 residues. The CDR3 spells CASSFSGSYEQYF.